This TCR beta chain comes out of a study of blood T cell repertoires in COVID-19. Across the study: Samples of COVID-19 (acute and convalescent) were obtained from the United States, Italy and Spain. In each case, the material was cDNA or gDNA derived from T cells, B-cell-depleted T cells, or PBMCs.

In the original analysis: From reference gene primer amplification, estimates of nucleated cell counts were derived. Data came from immunoSEQ multiplex PCR; TCRdb stores just in-frame clones and leaves some out. The D gene and trimming were derived from the DNA, and the V and J assignments and clone size from that table. The sample lists 100,000 to 150,000 clones; 70% to 90% were seen once. The V and J ends lost 3 bases and 4 bases, in that order; junction bases with no gene match: 6. Germline lookup yields CDR1 KGHSH and CDR2 LQKENI. CDR3 length: 16 amino acids. V is TRBV18 and J is TRBJ1-5; 10 nucleotides agree with TRBD1. Sequenced: peripheral blood. This clonotype was obtained from a human donor in a cohort sampled during active COVID-19. CDR3 amino acids: CASSPPDRGPNQPQHF. The CDR3 DNA follows: TGTGCCAGCTCACCTCCTGACAGGGGGCCAAATCAGCCCCAGCATTTT.